The next 28 T cell receptor beta chains were all read from a single sample in a study of OX40 agonist ivuxolimab in advanced cancers. Generated by immunoSEQ multiplex PCR, the TCRdb table keeps only in-frame clones and is missing some. This sample has 40,000 to 50,000 clones, with 88% found just once. The input for sequencing was CD4+ or CD8+ T cells sorted from blood, taken in a trial of the OX40 agonist ivuxolimab. The origin of the receptors is an adult with an advanced solid tumor such as melanoma, head and neck, liver or kidney cancer.

This sequence joins TRBV12-2 and TRBJ2-7; TRBD1 is the table's D call, not checked against the DNA. TRBV12-2 is labeled a pseudogene. This CDR3 region has 17 residues. This CDR3 reads CASRLVLWGGAAHEQYF. The CDR3 DNA follows: TGTGCAAGTCGCTTAGTTTTGTGGGGTGGGGCGGCCCACGAGCAGTACTTC.

The CDR3 protein is CASGHGRANTEAFF. CDR3 in DNA: TGTGCCAGCGGACATGGACGGGCGAACACTGAAGCTTTCTTT. The chain joins TRBV7-8 to TRBJ1-1, with D perhaps TRBD1 (5 bases). Trimming pared 8 bases from V and 1 base from J, leaving 14 bases between. The CDR3 loop spans 14 amino acids. CDR1 is SGHVS and CDR2 is FQNEAQ in the germline V gene.

The chain links TRBV9 to TRBJ2-1; 9 bases agree with TRBD1. The junction had 7 bases not matched to a gene; V was cut back by 3 bases and J by 6 bases. The CDR3 extends over 15 amino acids. Germline CDR1 is SGDLS and CDR2 is YYNGEE. The CDR3 DNA follows: TGTGCCAGCAGCGAAACGGGACAGGGCCCCAATGAGCAGTTCTTC. Its protein is CASSETGQGPNEQFF.

This chain uses TRBV28 with TRBJ1-1; D possibly corresponds to TRBD1 (6 bases). The V gene lost 2 bases and the J gene lost 0 bases, with 7 bases spanning the gap. Germline-derived CDR1 and CDR2 are MDHEN and SYDVKM. This CDR3 contains 14 residues. CDR3 bases: TGTGCCAGCAGTTTAGGACAGCTGAACACTGAAGCTTTCTTT. Residues: CASSLGQLNTEAFF.

V and J are TRBV19 and TRBJ2-1; the match to TRBD1 covers 12 bases. The ends lost 4 bases at V and 9 bases at J; junction bases unmatched: 7. The germline CDR1 and CDR2 sequences are LNHDA and SQIVND (reference sequence). This CDR3 has 15 residues. The CDR3 DNA sequence: TGTGCCAGTAGTAGGGGACAGGGGGCATATGGTGAGCAGTTCTTC. It is translated as CASSRGQGAYGEQFF.

This clone was seen once. This rearrangement joins TRBV4-3 to TRBJ2-2, with 12 bases identical to TRBD2. This CDR3 contains 17 residues. The germline V gene has CDR1 LGHNA and CDR2 YSLEER. The J segment lost 1 base and the V segment lost 1 base, leaving 1 base of the junction unmatched. The CDR3 loop is CASSQGTSGENTGELFF. The CDR3 DNA sequence: TGCGCCAGCAGCCAAGGGACTAGCGGGGAGAACACCGGGGAGCTGTTTTTT.

The chain employs TRBV29-1 and TRBJ2-2; no reliable D call. CDR1 SQVTM and CDR2 ANQGSEA come from the germline V gene. V lost 4 bases and J 3 bases, leaving 3 bases between the germline ends. The CDR3 spans 11 residues. This CDR3 reads CSVAYTGELFF. DNA of the CDR3: TGCAGCGTTGCTTACACCGGGGAGCTGTTTTTT.

This rearrangement joins TRBV18 to TRBJ1-1; tentatively, D is TRBD1 (6 bases). CDR1 and CDR2 (germline): KGHSH, LQKENI. Trimming pared 5 bases from V and 1 base from J, leaving 8 bases between. This CDR3 is 13 amino acids long. Here the CDR3 DNA reads TGTGCCAGCTCAACGGGACAGAACACTGAAGCTTTCTTT. Translated, it gives CASSTGQNTEAFF.

For this clone: This CDR3 is also generated by other DNA sequences in the sample. The chain links TRBV11-3 to TRBJ2-1; 11 bases line up with TRBD2. After removal of 2 bases from V and 9 bases from J, the junction contained 6 bases not matched to a gene. Germline CDR1 reads SGHNT; CDR2 reads YENEEA. This CDR3 contains 15 residues. The CDR3 DNA follows: TGTGCCAGCAGCTTAAGTTCTAGCGGGGGGTCTGAGCAGTTCTTC. The encoded protein is CASSLSSSGGSEQFF. The variable domain in full, with the rest retrieved from reference TRBV11-3 and TRBJ2-1, is EAGVVQSPRYKIIEKKQPVAFWCNPISGHNTLYWYLQNLGQGPELLIRYENEEAVDDSQLPKDRFSAERLKGVDSTLKIQPAELGDSAVYLCASSLSSSGGSEQFFGPGTRLTVL.

This clone was counted a few times. The chain couples TRBV28 to TRBJ2-1, with D unresolved. CDR1 and CDR2 (germline): MDHEN, SYDVKM. Trimming took off 2 bases at V and 6 bases at J, with 14 bases between the two ends. There are 15 residues in the CDR3. The CDR3 protein is CASSLLTPLPNEQFF. The CDR3 coding sequence is TGTGCCAGCAGTTTACTTACACCGCTCCCCAATGAGCAGTTCTTC.

The CDR3 region has the DNA TGTGCCAGTGGACCGGTAAAGGGACCCTACAATGAGCAGTTCTTC. Protein sequence: CASGPVKGPYNEQFF. V is TRBV19 and J is TRBJ2-1; D might be TRBD1 or TRBD2, each matching 5 bases. Trimming pared 8 bases from V and 2 bases from J, leaving 16 bases between. Germline V CDR1 and CDR2: LNHDA, SQIVND (reference sequence). The CDR3 has 15 residues.

A single count supports this clone. The chain combines TRBV5-1 with TRBJ2-7, with 8 nucleotides matching TRBD1. Germline V gene data show CDR1 as SGHRS and CDR2 as YFSETQ. The V gene end was trimmed by 4 bases and the J gene end by 6 bases; junction bases not matched to a gene: 6. There are 13 residues in the CDR3. The CDR3 coding sequence is TGCGCCAGCAGCGTTACAGGGGGTTCCGAGCAGTACTTC. It yields the protein CASSVTGGSEQYF.

The CDR3 bases are TGCGCCAGCAGGGCGACCGGGACACAGAACACCGGGGAGCTGTTTTTT. Amino acid sequence: CASRATGTQNTGELFF. The chain uses TRBV5-1 and TRBJ2-2; a possible D gene is TRBD1 (6 bases). CDR3 length: 16 amino acids. V was clipped by 5 bases and J by 1 base, with 15 bases between them. Germline V gene lookup returns CDR1 SGHRS and CDR2 YFSETQ.

The J gene is TRBJ1-5, the V gene TRBV18, with 10 bases fitting TRBD1. The CDR3 covers 14 residues. Germline V gene sequence: CDR1 KGHSH, CDR2 LQKENI. Germline trimming cut 4 bases from V and 5 bases from J; bases unmatched to any gene: 2. CDR3 residues: CASSRQGADQPQHF. Here the CDR3 DNA reads TGTGCCAGCTCACGACAGGGGGCTGATCAGCCCCAGCATTTT.

Note on this clone: At the DNA level, this CDR3 is encoded by other sequences in the same sample as well. This rearrangement joins TRBV10-3 to TRBJ2-6; the D call may be TRBD1 or TRBD2 (5 bases each). Germline CDR1 ENHRY, CDR2 SYGVKD. The CDR3 is 17 residues long. Trimming removed 6 bases from V and 0 bases from J, with 15 bases in between. This CDR3 reads CAIRGTGTFSGANVLTF. The CDR3 DNA reads as TGTGCCATCAGAGGGACGGGAACCTTCTCTGGGGCCAACGTCCTGACTTTC.

This clone was detected only once. The J gene is TRBJ2-7, the V gene TRBV6-5; no clear D gene. Germline CDR1 MNHEY, CDR2 SVGAGI. The CDR3 has 11 residues. V was shortened by 4 bases and J by 3 bases, with 4 bases between the two germline ends. In nucleotides, the CDR3 is TGTGCCAGCAGTTCCGTCTACGAGCAGTACTTC. It codes for CASSSVYEQYF.

The chain has TRBV5-1 and TRBJ2-5; a weak D match, TRBD2 (5 bases). From germline, CDR1 is SGHRS and CDR2 YFSETQ. V lost 3 bases and J 5 bases, leaving 17 bases between the germline ends. The CDR3 is 15 amino acids. The CDR3 DNA is TGCGCCAGCAGCTGGGGTTTCGAGGGCAGCGAGACCCAGTACTTC. As protein: CASSWGFEGSETQYF.

Here the CDR3 reads CASSYQTGGGYNEQFF. The CDR3 coding sequence is TGTGCCAGCAGTTACCAAACAGGGGGTGGGTACAATGAGCAGTTCTTC. The chain employs TRBV6-5 and TRBJ2-1; 8 nucleotides line up with TRBD1. CDR3 length: 16 residues. CDR1 and CDR2 from the germline V gene are MNHEY and SVGAGI. V dropped 2 bases and J dropped 4; count of bases not matched to a gene: 7.

This chain links TRBV2 with TRBJ1-1; 12 nucleotides match TRBD1. The V segment lost 3 bases and the J segment 3 bases; nucleotides outside the gene matches: 8. The CDR3 runs 17 residues. Germline-derived CDR1 and CDR2 are SNHLY and FYNNEI. DNA of the CDR3: TGTGCCAGCAGTGATCGGGGACAGGGGGCTTTTGACACTGAAGCTTTCTTT. Protein sequence: CASSDRGQGAFDTEAFF. The whole variable domain, remainder taken from reference TRBV2 and TRBJ1-1, is EPEVTQTPSHQVTQMGQEVILRCVPISNHLYFYWYRQILGQKVEFLVSFYNNEISEKSEIFDDQFSVERPDGSNFTLKIRSTKLEDSAMYFCASSDRGQGAFDTEAFFGQGTRLTVV.

The rearrangement links TRBV6-1 to TRBJ2-5; D is perhaps TRBD2 (6 bases). V shed 6 bases and J shed 2 bases, with 10 bases lying between them. This CDR3 is built from 13 residues. Germline V gene lookup returns CDR1 MNHNS and CDR2 SASEGT. The chain's CDR3 is CASRGTPQETQYF. The CDR3 nucleotides are TGTGCCAGCAGGGGGACTCCACAAGAGACCCAGTACTTC.

The genes are TRBV21-1 and TRBJ2-2; TRBD1 was called by the table and not checked on the DNA. TRBV21-1 is annotated as a pseudogene. The CDR3 is made up of 15 amino acids. Here the CDR3 DNA reads TGTGCCAGCAGCCCCCGGACAGAAAACACCGGGGAGCTGTTTTTT. Encoded protein: CASSPRTENTGELFF.

This rearrangement joins TRBV19 to TRBJ2-7, with D perhaps being TRBD1 or TRBD2 (6 bases each). The germline V gene has CDR1 LNHDA and CDR2 SQIVND (reference sequence). V was shortened by 6 bases and J by 7 bases, with 25 bases between the two germline ends. CDR3 length: 16 residues. CDR3 amino acids: CASSHRWDNEGGEQYF. CDR3 sequence (DNA): TGTGCCAGTAGCCATCGATGGGACAACGAAGGAGGGGAGCAGTACTTC.

The V gene is TRBV5-1, the J gene TRBJ2-6, with 7 nucleotides matching TRBD1. With 0 bases clipped from V and 0 bases from J, the junction kept 18 bases outside the gene matches. Per the germline V gene, CDR1 is SGHRS and CDR2 is YFSETQ. The CDR3 totals 22 residues. CDR3 sequence: CASSLAMVGTVKPPSGANVLTF. CDR3 coding DNA: TGCGCCAGCAGCTTGGCCATGGTGGGGACAGTGAAACCCCCCTCTGGGGCCAACGTCCTGACTTTC.

This chain uses TRBV19 with TRBJ1-6, with TRBD1 identical over 9 bases. This CDR3 contains 15 residues. The V gene end was trimmed by 10 bases and the J gene end by 10 bases; junction bases not matched to a gene: 14. Germline CDR1 and CDR2: LNHDA and SQIVND (reference sequence). CDR3 coding DNA: TGTGCCACCCAGTCCCGGGACAGGGAGCGGTCACCCCTCCACTTT. This gives the protein CATQSRDRERSPLHF.

The CDR3 nucleotides are TGTGCCAGCAGCCAAGCGGGCGGAGCGAACACCGGGGAGCTGTTTTTT. It encodes CASSQAGGANTGELFF. The V and J genes are TRBV4-2 and TRBJ2-2; D call uncertain. With 1 base removed from V and 0 bases from J, the gap between germline ends came to 9 bases. There are 16 residues in the CDR3. Germline assignment: CDR1 LGHNA and CDR2 YNFKEQ.

The chain carries TRBV21-1 and TRBJ2-3; the DNA was not compared with TRBD2, the D call given in the table. TRBV21-1 is a pseudogene segment. The CDR3 runs to 12 residues. CDR3: CADSPRLAIMKF. The CDR3 nucleotides are TGTGCCGACAGCCCGCGACTAGCCATCATGAAATTT.

The genes are TRBV28 and TRBJ2-7, with 8 bases matching TRBD1. The CDR3 loop spans 16 amino acids. V was pared by 7 bases and J by 1 base, with 12 bases of the junction left unmatched. Germline V gene lookup returns CDR1 MDHEN and CDR2 SYDVKM. CDR3 in amino acids: CASTGQGWGSSYEQYF. The DNA for the CDR3 is TGTGCCAGCACCGGACAGGGTTGGGGATCATCCTACGAGCAGTACTTC.

This clone was seen once. The chain carries TRBV19 and TRBJ2-5; 8 positions agree with TRBD1. CDR1 LNHDA and CDR2 SQIVND come from the germline V gene (reference sequence). Trimming cost V 2 bases and J 5 bases; bases outside gene matches: 7. This CDR3 has 15 residues. In nucleotides, the CDR3 is TGTGCCAGTAGTATACTGGGACAGGCCACGGAGACCCAGTACTTC. Translation: CASSILGQATETQYF.